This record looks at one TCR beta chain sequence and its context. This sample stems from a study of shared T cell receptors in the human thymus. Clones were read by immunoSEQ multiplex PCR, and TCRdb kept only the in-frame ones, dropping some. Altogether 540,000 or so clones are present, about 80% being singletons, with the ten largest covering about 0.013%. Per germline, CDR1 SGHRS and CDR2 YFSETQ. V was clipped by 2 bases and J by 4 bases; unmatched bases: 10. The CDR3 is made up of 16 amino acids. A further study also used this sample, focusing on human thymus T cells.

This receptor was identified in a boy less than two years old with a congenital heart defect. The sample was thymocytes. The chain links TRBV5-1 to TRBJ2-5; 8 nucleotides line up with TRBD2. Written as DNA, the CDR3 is TGCGCCAGCAGCTTCTGTAGCGGGGAGGGGGGAGAGACCCAGTACTTC. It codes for CASSFCSGEGGETQYF.